The T cell receptor beta chain described here comes from a study of blood T cell repertoires in COVID-19. Study information: Donors in the United States, Italy and Spain gave samples during acute or convalescent COVID-19. From T cells, B-cell-depleted T cells, or PBMCs came the material, which was cDNA or gDNA.

Authors' processing steps: Reference gene primer amplification yielded estimated nucleated cell counts. Profiling relied on immunoSEQ multiplex PCR, and the TCRdb table lists in-frame clones only, not all of them. V, J and clone size reflect that table, while D and trimming were determined from the DNA. The sample shows some 120,000 clones, about 85% of them seen only once. The CDR3 totals 15 residues. The sequenced sample was peripheral blood. This TCR came from a woman over 75 with acute or convalescent COVID-19. The V and J genes are TRBV21-1 and TRBJ2-7; whether TRBD1, the table's D call, matches the DNA was not checked. TRBV21-1 is classified as a pseudogene. The CDR3 nucleotides are TGTGCCAGCAGCAATACCCCCCAGTTCCCATACGAGCAGTACGTC. Amino acid sequence: CASSNTPQFPYEQYV.